Listed below are T cell receptor beta chains from one sample, sequenced in a study of beta chain features in type 1 diabetes. Produced via immunoSEQ multiplex PCR; TCRdb's table is partial and in-frame only. The sample contains approximately 170,000 clones, around 7.9% of which appear only once. Sequencing was carried out using central memory CD4+ T cells from blood. All receptors derive from a man younger than 30 with type 1 diabetes. Each CDR3 is given with its conserved first and last residue. The order of the fields is V gene, clone size, J gene, D gene, CDR3 protein, CDR3 DNA. D genes are given only for firm matches. Not every row has a clone size; where given, it reads once, few, many or a size class.

>TRBV28|few|TRBJ2-1|.
CASQRTSRNEQFF
TGTGCCAGCCAGAGGACATCAAGAAATGAGCAGTTCTTC
>TRBV7-2|.|TRBJ2-6|.
CASSLAGGAPGANVLTF
TGTGCCAGCAGCTTAGCAGGCGGGGCCCCTGGGGCCAACGTCCTGACTTTC
>TRBV29-1|.|TRBJ2-3|TRBD2
CSVGRTSGGVGTDTQYF
TGCAGCGTTGGGAGGACTAGCGGGGGGGTAGGCACAGATACGCAGTATTTT
>TRBV5-1|few|TRBJ2-5|.
CASSLSRNQETQYF
TGCGCCAGCAGCTTGTCCAGGAACCAAGAGACCCAGTACTTC
>TRBV28|few|TRBJ2-3|TRBD2
CATISSGGPTDTQYF
TGTGCCACCATTAGTAGCGGGGGTCCGACAGATACGCAGTATTTT
>TRBV7-8|.|TRBJ2-3|.
CASSLATGRDTQYF
TGTGCCAGCAGCTTAGCGACAGGTCGAGATACGCAGTATTTT
>TRBV10-1|.|TRBJ1-1|.
CASSYGQMNTEAFF
TGCGCCAGCAGTTACGGACAGATGAACACTGAAGCTTTCTTT
>TRBV16|.|TRBJ2-2|TRBD1
CASSQSRTGEAGELFF
TGTGCCAGCAGCCAATCCCGGACAGGGGAGGCCGGGGAGCTGTTTTTT
>TRBV29-1|.|TRBJ2-2|TRBD1
CSAGSAGGRGELFF
TGCAGCGCCGGATCAGCAGGGGGCCGAGGGGAGCTGTTTTTT
>TRBV28|few|TRBJ2-2|.
CASSSGNTGELFF
TGTGCCAGCAGTTCCGGGAACACCGGGGAGCTGTTTTTT
>TRBV19|few|TRBJ2-7|.
CASSPTASIEAAYF
TGTGCCAGTAGTCCGACGGCCTCTATCGAGGCGGCGTACTTC
>TRBV27|.|TRBJ2-6|TRBD2
CASSSTSGGSFSGANVLTF
TGTGCCAGCAGTTCCACCAGCGGGGGCTCCTTCTCTGGGGCCAACGTCCTGACTTTC
>TRBV19|few|TRBJ2-1|TRBD1
CASSMVTGFPFNEQFF
TGTGCCAGTAGTATGGTGACAGGGTTCCCTTTCAATGAGCAGTTCTTC
>TRBV5-4|.|TRBJ2-3|TRBD1
CASSWGQGAKDTQYF
TGTGCCAGCAGCTGGGGACAGGGGGCGAAAGATACGCAGTATTTT
>TRBV30|many|TRBJ1-5|.
CAWSVAVHQPQHF
TGTGCCTGGAGTGTGGCAGTCCATCAGCCCCAGCATTTT
>TRBV7-2|.|TRBJ2-6|.
CASSFSSGLYQTGANVLTF
TGTGCCAGCAGCTTTTCCTCAGGCCTTTACCAAACTGGGGCCAACGTCCTGACTTTC
>TRBV7-2|few|TRBJ2-3|TRBD2
CASSPGGPEGTQYF
TGTGCCAGCAGTCCGGGGGGGCCCGAAGGTACGCAGTATTTT
>TRBV29-1|many|TRBJ2-3|TRBD2
CSVEGGRGTDTQYF
TGCAGCGTTGAAGGCGGGAGGGGCACAGATACGCAGTATTTT
>TRBV5-4|few|TRBJ2-1|TRBD2
CASSLVPGGSYNEQFF
TGTGCCAGCAGCTTGGTACCGGGGGGTTCCTACAATGAGCAGTTCTTC
>TRBV19|few|TRBJ1-5|TRBD1
CASKPTGSNQPQHF
TGTGCCAGTAAACCGACAGGGAGCAATCAGCCCCAGCATTTT
>TRBV18|few|TRBJ2-3|.
CASSPIEADTQYF
TGTGCCAGCTCACCGATAGAGGCAGATACGCAGTATTTT
>TRBV5-4|.|TRBJ1-2|.
CASSAYRDTNYGYTF
TGTGCCAGCAGCGCCTACCGGGACACGAACTATGGCTACACCTTC